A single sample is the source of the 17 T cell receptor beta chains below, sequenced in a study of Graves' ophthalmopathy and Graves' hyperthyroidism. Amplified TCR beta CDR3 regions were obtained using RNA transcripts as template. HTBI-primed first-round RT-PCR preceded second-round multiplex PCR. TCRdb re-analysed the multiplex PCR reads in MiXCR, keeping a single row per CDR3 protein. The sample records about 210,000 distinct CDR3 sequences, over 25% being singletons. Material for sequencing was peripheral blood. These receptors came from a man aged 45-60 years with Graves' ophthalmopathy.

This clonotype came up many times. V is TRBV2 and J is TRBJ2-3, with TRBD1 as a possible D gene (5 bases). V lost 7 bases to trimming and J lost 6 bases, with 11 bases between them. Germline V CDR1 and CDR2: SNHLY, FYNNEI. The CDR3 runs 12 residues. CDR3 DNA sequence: TGTGCCAGCAACCGGCGACAGGATACGCAGTATTTT. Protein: CASNRRQDTQYF.

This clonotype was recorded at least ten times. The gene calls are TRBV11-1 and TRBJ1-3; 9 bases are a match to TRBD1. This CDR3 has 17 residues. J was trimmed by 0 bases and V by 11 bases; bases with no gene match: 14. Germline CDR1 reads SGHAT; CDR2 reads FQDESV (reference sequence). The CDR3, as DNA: TGTGCCGGAAGCAGGGACAGGGCCTCATACTCTGGAAACACCATATATTTT. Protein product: CAGSRDRASYSGNTIYF.

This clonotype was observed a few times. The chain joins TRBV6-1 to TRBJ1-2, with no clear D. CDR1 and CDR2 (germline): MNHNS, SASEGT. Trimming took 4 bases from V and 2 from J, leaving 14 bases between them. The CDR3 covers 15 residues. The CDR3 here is CASSVLVSTNYGYTF. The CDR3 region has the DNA TGTGCCAGCAGTGTTCTTGTCTCGACAAACTATGGCTACACCTTC.

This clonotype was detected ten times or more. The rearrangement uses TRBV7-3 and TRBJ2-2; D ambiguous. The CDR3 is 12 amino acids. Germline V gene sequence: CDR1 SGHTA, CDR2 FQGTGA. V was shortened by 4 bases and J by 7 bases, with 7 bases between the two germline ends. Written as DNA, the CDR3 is TGTGCCAGCAGCTCTACCCTCGGGGAGCTGTTTTTT. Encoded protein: CASSSTLGELFF.

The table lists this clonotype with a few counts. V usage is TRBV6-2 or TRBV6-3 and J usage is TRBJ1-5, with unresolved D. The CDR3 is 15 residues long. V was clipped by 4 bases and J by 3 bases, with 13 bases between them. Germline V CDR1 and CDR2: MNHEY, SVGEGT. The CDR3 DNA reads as TGTGCCAGCAGTTGGGCAGCCCGGGACAATCAGCCCCAGCATTTT. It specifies CASSWAARDNQPQHF.

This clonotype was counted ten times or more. The CDR3 loop is CASRVFRGSQETQYF. The CDR3 nucleotides are TGTGCCAGCAGGGTATTTAGGGGGAGCCAAGAGACCCAGTACTTC. The chain has TRBV27 and TRBJ2-5; tentatively, D is TRBD1 (6 bases). V was shortened by 6 bases and J by 1 base, with 15 bases between the two germline ends. The CDR3 sequence is 15 residues long. From germline, CDR1 is MNHEY and CDR2 SMNVEV (reference sequence).

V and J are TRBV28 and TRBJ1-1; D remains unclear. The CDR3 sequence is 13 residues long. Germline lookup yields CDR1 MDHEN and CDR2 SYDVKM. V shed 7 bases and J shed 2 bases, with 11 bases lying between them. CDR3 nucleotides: TGTGCCAGCACTAGGGTTAAAAACACTGAAGCTTTCTTT. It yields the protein CASTRVKNTEAFF.

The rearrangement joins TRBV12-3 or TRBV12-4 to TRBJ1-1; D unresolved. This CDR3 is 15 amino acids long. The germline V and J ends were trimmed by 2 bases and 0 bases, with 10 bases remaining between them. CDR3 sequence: CASSLIGRVNTEAFF. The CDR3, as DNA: TGTGCCAGCAGTTTAATCGGCCGAGTGAACACTGAAGCTTTCTTT.

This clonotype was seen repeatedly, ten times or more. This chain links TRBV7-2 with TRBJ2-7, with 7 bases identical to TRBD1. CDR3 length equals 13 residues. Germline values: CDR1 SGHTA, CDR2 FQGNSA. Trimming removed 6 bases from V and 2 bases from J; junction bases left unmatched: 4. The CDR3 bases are TGTGCCAGCAGTCGGGACAGCACCTACGAGCAGTACTTC. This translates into CASSRDSTYEQYF. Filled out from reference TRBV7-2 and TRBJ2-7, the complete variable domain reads GAGVSQSPSNKVTEKGKDVELRCDPISGHTALYWYRQSLGQGLEFLIYFQGNSAPDKSGLPSDRFSAERTGGSVSTLTIQRTQQEDSAVYLCASSRDSTYEQYFGPGTRLTVT.

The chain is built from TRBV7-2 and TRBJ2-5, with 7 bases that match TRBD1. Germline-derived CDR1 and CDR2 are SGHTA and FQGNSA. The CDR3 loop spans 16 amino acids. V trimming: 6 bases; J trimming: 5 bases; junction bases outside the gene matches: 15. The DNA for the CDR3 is TGTGCCAGCAGTCTTCCCCTGGACAGGATCAGGGAGACCCAGTACTTC. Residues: CASSLPLDRIRETQYF.

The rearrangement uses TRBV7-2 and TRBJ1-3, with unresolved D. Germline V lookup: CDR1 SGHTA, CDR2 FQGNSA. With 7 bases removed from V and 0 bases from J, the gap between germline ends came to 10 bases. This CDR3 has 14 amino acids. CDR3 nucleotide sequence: TGTGCCAGCAACCCCGGCAGCTCTGGAAACACCATATATTTT. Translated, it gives CASNPGSSGNTIYF.

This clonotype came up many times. This CDR3 reads CASSLGPNKQETQYF. DNA of the CDR3: TGCGCCAGCAGCTTGGGTCCGAACAAACAAGAGACCCAGTACTTC. The J gene is TRBJ2-5, the V gene TRBV5-1; D gene uncertain. The V end was cut by 0 bases, the J end by 2 bases, with 11 bases between. This CDR3 has 15 residues. The V gene's germline CDR1 is SGHRS and CDR2 YFSETQ.

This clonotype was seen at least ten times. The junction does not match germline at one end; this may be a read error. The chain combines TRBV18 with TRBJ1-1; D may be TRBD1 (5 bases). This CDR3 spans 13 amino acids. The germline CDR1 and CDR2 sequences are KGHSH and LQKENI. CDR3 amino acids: CASSPQGNTEAFF. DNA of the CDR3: TGCGCCAGCAGCCCCCAGGGGAACACTGAAGCTTTCTTT.

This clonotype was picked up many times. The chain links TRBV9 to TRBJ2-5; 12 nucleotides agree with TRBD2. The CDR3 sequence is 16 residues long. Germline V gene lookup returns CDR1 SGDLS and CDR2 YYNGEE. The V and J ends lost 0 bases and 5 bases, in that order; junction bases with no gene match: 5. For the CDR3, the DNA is TGTGCCAGCAGCGTAGGACTAGCGGGAGCGGGTGAGACCCAGTACTTC. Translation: CASSVGLAGAGETQYF.

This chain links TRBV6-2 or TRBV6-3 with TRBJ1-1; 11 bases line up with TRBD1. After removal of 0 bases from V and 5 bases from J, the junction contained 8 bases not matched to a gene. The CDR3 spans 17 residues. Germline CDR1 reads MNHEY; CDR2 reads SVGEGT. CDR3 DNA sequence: TGTGCCAGCAGTTACTCTAGGACAGGGGGCCTTCGTACTGAAGCTTTCTTT. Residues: CASSYSRTGGLRTEAFF.

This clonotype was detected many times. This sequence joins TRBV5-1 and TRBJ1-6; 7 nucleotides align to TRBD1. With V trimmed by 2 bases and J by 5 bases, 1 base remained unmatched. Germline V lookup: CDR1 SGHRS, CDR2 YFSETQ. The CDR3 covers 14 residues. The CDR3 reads CASSLQGNNSPLHF. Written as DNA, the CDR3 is TGCGCCAGCAGCTTACAGGGGAATAATTCACCCCTCCACTTT.

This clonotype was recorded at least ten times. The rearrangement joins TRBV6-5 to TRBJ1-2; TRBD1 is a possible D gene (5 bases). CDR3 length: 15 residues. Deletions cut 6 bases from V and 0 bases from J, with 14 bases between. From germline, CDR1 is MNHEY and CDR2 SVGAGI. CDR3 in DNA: TGTGCCAGCAGGGGGATCGGGGGGGCTAACTATGGCTACACCTTC. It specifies CASRGIGGANYGYTF.